This TCR beta chain was recovered during a study of blood T cell repertoires in COVID-19. Authors' analysis steps: Amplification of reference gene primers was used by the study to estimate nucleated cell counts. This table comes from immunoSEQ multiplex PCR, and its TCRdb copy is limited to in-frame clones, with some not included. For V, J and clone size, that table is used; D and trimming come from the DNA. The table lists 400,000 to 450,000 clones, roughly 90% of them singletons. Germline trimming cut 3 bases from V and 6 bases from J; bases unmatched to any gene: 3. The CDR3 extends over 13 amino acids. Per germline, CDR1 KGHSH and CDR2 LQKENI.

The TCR sequence derives from a man aged 18 to 29 with COVID-19, enrolled during active disease. The chain carries TRBV18 and TRBJ1-1; 8 nucleotides line up with TRBD1. The sample was peripheral blood. In DNA form, the CDR3 reads TGTGCCAGCTCACCGGACAGGGATGCTGAAGCTTTCTTT. This sequence encodes CASSPDRDAEAFF. The full variable domain, completed using reference TRBV18 and TRBJ1-1, is NAGVMQNPRHLVRRRGQEARLRCSPMKGHSHVYWYRQLPEEGLKFMVYLQKENIIDESGMPKERFSAEFPKEGPSILRIQQVVRGDSAAYFCASSPDRDAEAFFGQGTRLTVV.